This T cell receptor beta chain is drawn from a study of blood T cell repertoires in COVID-19 (dated by TCRdb to the early 2020s). Turning to the overall study: Samples from collaborators originated in the United States, Italy and Spain and spanned both the acute and convalescent phases of COVID-19. The prospective study material was composed of cDNA or gDNA derived from T cells, B-cell-depleted T cells, or PBMCs. Deeply sampled blood TCRbeta repertoires from subjects exposed to, actively infected with, or recovered from COVID-19 were included in the dataset. The repertoires were made available in a free public database intended to serve as a resource for research on the immune response to SARS-CoV-2. The samples were drawn from the first 160 participants of the ongoing ImmuneRACE study and from 950 to 1,500 subjects provided by 6 global collaborators. Nearly every sample came with metadata listing a de-identified subject ID, COVID-19 status, age in years and sex. HLA class I and class II types, where available, came from metadata supplied by the sample provider rather than from assay-based typing. Overall study outcomes, separate from this receptor: The amount of clinical and demographic metadata varied by source and participant and was provided uncurated.

A note on this clone: What antigen it recognizes has not been identified. No much larger clone exists at a distance of one base, and base qualities are not known.

Whole blood was collected in K2EDTA tubes by collaborating institutions according to the institutions' own protocols. For TCRbeta analysis, collaborator samples were shipped as frozen whole blood, as isolated PBMCs, or as DNA extracted from either sample type. TCRbeta CDR3 regions were amplified from genomic DNA by means of the immunoSEQ Assay, a bias-controlled multiplex PCR. For the original study's pipeline: Within the assay, amplification of reference gene primers was used to estimate how many nucleated cells each sample contained. Sequence reads were collapsed and filtered to measure the absolute abundance of every unique TCRbeta CDR3 rearrangement. For each sample, productive Simpson clonality was calculated by taking the square root of Simpson's diversity index across productive rearrangements. TCRdb's version of the immuneACCESS table is confined to in-frame rearrangements and falls short of the full clone set. An unresolved V gene accounts for under half of the shortfall where checked; the remainder is of unknown origin. The DNA gave D and trimming, while V, J and clone size come from that table. In this sample the table shows just over 20,000 clones, just over 85% of which occur a single time. The top ten clonotypes cover roughly 3.5% of the sample.

V loses 4 bases of germline sequence and J loses 0 bases, and the interval between the two ends is 7 bases. The germline V gene encodes CDR1 SQVTM and CDR2 ANQGSEA. CDR3 length: 13 amino acids, cysteine to phenylalanine. The kept DNA is CDR3 alone, 39 bases in frame from the first base. This receptor was identified in a man aged 45-65 years with active COVID-19. Here the chain combines TRBV29-1 and TRBJ1-3, with a weak D call of TRBD1 (5 bases match). Sequenced sample: peripheral blood. CDR3 protein: CSVVQDSGNTIYF. The nucleotide sequence reads as follows: TGCAGCGTTGTACAGGACTCTGGAAACACCATATATTTT.